The clone carrying this TCR beta chain was observed a few times. The antigen remains unidentified. The source of the sample is a study of T-cell reconstitution after alpha-beta-depleted transplantation in children. Study-level results: Where alpha-beta T cells came from about two months after transplant was reportedly several hundred expanded graft clones.

Trimming removed 8 bases at V and 3 bases at J, with 9 bases between. CDR1 is MNHEY, CDR2 SVGEGT, per germline. The CDR3 consists of 12 residues. Unique molecular identifiers were used to barcode this TCRbeta library. MiXCR was run by TCRdb on the PCR reads, yielding one entry per CDR3 protein. Of roughly 350,000 distinct CDR3 sequences listed, around 15% are singletons. The V and J genes are TRBV6-2 or TRBV6-3 and TRBJ2-3; D call uncertain. The specimen comprised PBMCs, mostly from graft donor cells, sampled 360 days after TCRalphabeta/CD19-depleted stem cell transplant. The sequence was obtained from a male patient between 2 and 10 years old who had a stem cell transplant for acute lymphoblastic leukemia, so the T cells may come from the graft donor. The CDR3 loop reads CASRKVTDTQYF. In DNA, the CDR3 is TGTGCCAGCCGAAAGGTGACAGATACGCAGTATTTT.